The clone carrying this TCR beta chain was seen more than once but under ten times. The antigen is not known. The germline gives CDR1 SSHAT, CDR2 FNYEAQ (reference sequence). This CDR3 region has 12 residues. This sample is part of a study of vaccination and CD4 T cells after COVID-19. Sequencing of DNA taken from cultured CD4+ T cells relied on the Oncomine TCR Beta short-read assay. MiXCR, run by TCRdb on the PCR reads, gives a single entry per CDR3 protein. The sample holds some 20,000 distinct CDR3 sequences, 35% to 45% seen once. The time point here: late sampling 161 to 241 days after vaccination in a few convalescent patients. Treatment: 10-day PBMC culture with coronavirus spike peptide pools or control peptides (ViraFEST assay). Study conclusions and caveats: Reactive clonotype counts went from median approximately 20 after infection to about 38 after vaccination, nonsignificantly.

The chain links TRBV7-7 to TRBJ2-5; 8 nucleotides align to TRBD1. The TCR was taken from a human donor who had recovered from COVID-19. Source: CD4+ T cells from blood, cultured in vitro, taken about 7 months after SARS-CoV-2 vaccination. This CDR3 reads CASQDRGQTQYF. The CDR3 DNA reads TGTGCTAGCCAAGACAGGGGACAGACCCAGTACTTC. Full variable domain (remainder filled in from reference TRBV7-7 and TRBJ2-5): GAGVSQSPRYKVTKRGQDVTLRCDPISSHATLYWYQQALGQGPEFLTYFNYEAQPDKSGLPSDRFSAERPEGSISTLTIQRTEQRDSAMYRCASQDRGQTQYFGPGTRLLVL.